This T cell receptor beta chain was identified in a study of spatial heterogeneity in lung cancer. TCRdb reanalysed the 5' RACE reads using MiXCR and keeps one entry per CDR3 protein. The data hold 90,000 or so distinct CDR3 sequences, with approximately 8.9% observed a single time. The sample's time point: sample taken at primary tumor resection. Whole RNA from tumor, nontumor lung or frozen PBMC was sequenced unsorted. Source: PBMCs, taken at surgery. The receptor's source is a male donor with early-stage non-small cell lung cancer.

CDR3 coding DNA: TGTGCCAGCAGTTACGCCGGGCGCCGCGACAATGAGCAGTTCTTC. This translates into CASSYAGRRDNEQFF. The J gene is TRBJ2-1, the V gene TRBV6-5, with D uncertain. This CDR3 is 15 amino acids long. Germline CDR1 is MNHEY and CDR2 is SVGAGI. Trimming cost V 2 bases and J 5 bases, with 13 bases left between them.